These T cell receptor beta chains were read from a single sample in a study of blood T cells in healthy people across ages. Via MiXCR, TCRdb re-called the 5' RACE reads, giving one row per CDR3 protein. The sample includes approximately 2,000,000 distinct CDR3 sequences, roughly 43% of them seen just once. Sequencing input: blood. These receptors originate from a human donor in good health. Both conserved end residues are part of each CDR3. D genes are given only for firm matches. Clone size appears in some rows only: once, few, many, or a class for an expanded clone.

D gene	J gene	clone size	V gene	CDR3 DNA	CDR3 protein
TRBD1	TRBJ1-1	.	TRBV5-1	TGCGCCAGCAGCACCCAGGGGGGGGAAACAGAAGCTTTCTTT	CASSTQGGETEAFF
.	TRBJ1-1	once	TRBV5-1	TGCGCCAGCAGCTCGCTTCAAAGCACTGAAGCTTTCTTT	CASSSLQSTEAFF
.	TRBJ2-3	.	TRBV7-8	TGTGCCAGCAGCTTAGAGAGGGACACTTACACAGATACGCAGTATTTT	CASSLERDTYTDTQYF
.	TRBJ1-2	.	TRBV10-3	TGTGCCATCACCGGGATTAACTATGGCTACACCTTC	CAITGINYGYTF
.	TRBJ1-2	.	TRBV6-2/TRBV6-3	TGTGCCAGCAGTTACTCGACGGAGCAGGGGTCCTATGGCTACACCTTC	CASSYSTEQGSYGYTF
.	TRBJ1-1	few	TRBV7-9	TGTGCCAGCAGCTTTCAGGGGAGGGACACTGAAGCTTTCTTT	CASSFQGRDTEAFF
TRBD1	TRBJ2-1	few	TRBV7-9	TGTGCCAGCAGCTTAGGACAGGGGGCGCGGAATGAGCAGTTCTTC	CASSLGQGARNEQFF
.	TRBJ2-5	few	TRBV11-1	TGTGCCAGCAGCGGAGGGGCAGTCCAAGAGACCCAGTACTTC	CASSGGAVQETQYF
.	TRBJ1-2	.	TRBV4-1	TGCGCCAGCAGCCAAGTTGGGGTGGAGGGTAGAGATGGCTACACCTTC	CASSQVGVEGRDGYTF
.	TRBJ2-7	.	TRBV4-3	TGCGCCAGCAGCCAACTGGGACATTCCTACGAGCAGTACTTC	CASSQLGHSYEQYF
TRBD1	TRBJ2-5	few	TRBV5-1	TGCGCCAGCAGCTTCGCCGCGGGACAGGGAGAGACCCAGTACTTC	CASSFAAGQGETQYF
.	TRBJ1-2	.	TRBV4-3	TGCGCCAGCAGCGCCGTCGGGCCCTCCTATGGCTACACCTTC	CASSAVGPSYGYTF
TRBD2	TRBJ2-7	.	TRBV30	TGTGCCTGGAGTGGTGGACTAGTGTCCCACGAGCAGTACTTC	CAWSGGLVSHEQYF
TRBD2	TRBJ2-1	.	TRBV3-1	TGTGCCAGCAGCCAAGATCAAGAGAGGGAATGGCGGGGGAGGGATGAGCAGTTCTTC	CASSQDQEREWRGRDEQFF
.	TRBJ2-1	few	TRBV6-6	TGTGCCAGCAGTTACTCCCGATCAAGGGCTGAGCAGTTCTTC	CASSYSRSRAEQFF
.	TRBJ1-5	.	TRBV27	TGTGCCAGCAGTCCATCCATTGGACAGCGCAATCAGCCCCAGCATTTT	CASSPSIGQRNQPQHF
.	TRBJ2-1	few	TRBV7-8	TGTGCCAGCAGCCGGGTGGGAGTGGTAGAGCAGTTCTTC	CASSRVGVVEQFF
.	TRBJ2-7	.	TRBV5-5	TGTGCCAGCAGCTTGGGATGGGACGGGGCCCTATACGAGCAGTACTTC	CASSLGWDGALYEQYF
.	TRBJ1-1	.	TRBV5-4	TGTGCCAGCAGCCTTCGGGGAGCCTTAGGGGCTTTCTTT	CASSLRGALGAFF
TRBD2	TRBJ2-1	many	TRBV6-5	TGTGCCAGCAGTTACCCGGGTCTAGCGGGGGCTAACAATGAGCAGTTCTTC	CASSYPGLAGANNEQFF
.	TRBJ2-5	.	TRBV3-1	TGTGCCAGCAGCCAAGACCCCTGGATGAGCCAGTACTTC	CASSQDPWMSQYF
.	TRBJ2-1	.	TRBV5-1	TGCGCCAGCAGCTTGGTTTTTGCCAACCGGGTATCCTACAATGAGCAGTTCTTC	CASSLVFANRVSYNEQFF
TRBD1	TRBJ1-1	few	TRBV20-1	TGCAGTGTAGGGACAGGGGACACTGGAGCTTTCTTT	CSVGTGDTGAFF
.	TRBJ2-5	.	TRBV3-1	TGTGCCAGCAGCCAAGAGTCAGGGGAAATACAGGAGACCCAGTACTTC	CASSQESGEIQETQYF
TRBD2	TRBJ2-5	.	TRBV4-1	TGCGCCAGCAGCCAGGGACACCTAGCGGGGGGGCGCGGGACCCAGTACTTC	CASSQGHLAGGRGTQYF
.	TRBJ2-1	few	TRBV20-1	TGCAGTGCTACCGTTTGGGGGACCTCGTACAATGAGCAGTTCTTC	CSATVWGTSYNEQFF
.	TRBJ1-6	few	TRBV6-5	TGTGCCAGCAGTTACGGAGGCTCTGGTTCACCCCTCCACTTT	CASSYGGSGSPLHF
.	TRBJ2-7	.	TRBV19	TGTGCCAGTAGTGAGGGAAAGGGGAACTCCTACGAGCAGTACTTC	CASSEGKGNSYEQYF
.	TRBJ2-3	.	TRBV27	TGTGCCAGCAGTTTGATCGTCACAGATACGCAGTATTTT	CASSLIVTDTQYF
.	TRBJ1-4	.	TRBV9	TGTGCCAGCTCCCGCGGGGGCAGAGAAAATGAAAAACTGTTTTTT	CASSRGGRENEKLFF
.	TRBJ1-2	.	TRBV6-1	TGTGCCAGCAGTGAAGTACATAACTATGGCTACACCTTC	CASSEVHNYGYTF
TRBD1	TRBJ2-4	.	TRBV12-3/TRBV12-4	TGTGCCAGCAGTTTAAAGGGGGCGACCAAAAACATTCAGTACTTC	CASSLKGATKNIQYF
TRBD2	TRBJ2-7	.	TRBV29-1	TGCAGCGTTGAAGCGCGGGGGGGCATCACCTACGAGCAGTACTTC	CSVEARGGITYEQYF
TRBD2	TRBJ2-5	.	TRBV7-2	TGTGCCAGCAGCTTAGGGGAGCGGGGCGGATGGCAAGAGACCCAGTACTTC	CASSLGERGGWQETQYF
.	TRBJ2-6	many	TRBV7-9	TGTGCCAGCAGCTTAGGGTGGGGCCGCACAAGCTCTGGGGCCAACGTCCTGACTTTC	CASSLGWGRTSSGANVLTF
.	TRBJ2-1	few	TRBV7-9	TGTGCCAGCAGCTCGACCTTCGGGACCCACAATGAGCAGTTCTTC	CASSSTFGTHNEQFF
.	TRBJ1-1	.	TRBV5-1	TGCGCCAGCAGCCCGTCGCCGGGGGCTTGGGACACTGAAGCTTTCTTT	CASSPSPGAWDTEAFF